Presented here are 30 T cell receptor beta chains from one specimen sequenced in a study of tumor T cells in aggressive B-cell lymphoma. TCRdb's table, derived via immunoSEQ multiplex PCR, lists solely in-frame clones and lacks some. The sample holds around 4,000 clones, 94% seen once. Material for sequencing was tumor tissue. The origin of the receptors is an adult with diffuse large B cell lymphoma.

The V and J genes are TRBV29-1 and TRBJ2-5, with D tentatively TRBD2 (5 bases). The germline V gene encodes CDR1 SQVTM and CDR2 ANQGSEA. CDR3 size: 14 residues. V shed 4 bases and J shed 2 bases, with 14 bases lying between them. Here the CDR3 reads CSVAGLPKQETQYF. DNA of the CDR3: TGCAGCGTTGCCGGACTCCCAAAACAAGAGACCCAGTACTTC.

The chain combines TRBV7-9 with TRBJ2-3, with D maybe TRBD2 (5 bases). This CDR3 is built from 14 residues. Per germline, CDR1 SEHNR and CDR2 FQNEAQ (reference sequence). The V end lost 8 bases, the J end lost 4 bases, and 16 bases lay between the germline ends. CDR3 sequence: CASSRGRPPDTQYF. CDR3 nucleotides: TGTGCCAGCTCCCGAGGGAGACCCCCAGATACGCAGTATTTT.

The J gene is TRBJ2-6, the V gene TRBV30; D not certain. Trimming took off 4 bases at V and 0 bases at J, with 10 bases between the two ends. CDR3 length equals 15 residues. From germline, CDR1 is GTSNPN and CDR2 SVGIG (reference sequence). The CDR3 DNA reads TGTGCCTGGACCCGGTCCCACTCTGGGGCCAACGTCCTGACTTTC. This gives the protein CAWTRSHSGANVLTF.

V is TRBV2 and J is TRBJ2-1; 14 positions agree with TRBD2. From germline, CDR1 is SNHLY and CDR2 FYNNEI. CDR3 length: 19 residues. V shed 8 bases, J shed 4 bases, and the junction held 16 bases outside the gene matches. The CDR3 sequence is CASRPYGTSGSKGYNEQFF. CDR3 sequence (DNA): TGTGCCAGCCGCCCCTACGGGACTAGCGGGAGCAAGGGGTACAATGAGCAGTTCTTC.

V usage is TRBV6-5 and J usage is TRBJ2-6, with D hard to call. Trimming stripped 6 bases from V and 0 bases from J, with 6 bases between. The germline CDR1 and CDR2 sequences are MNHEY and SVGAGI. The CDR3 length is 14 residues. CDR3 bases: TGTGCCAGCAGCCCATTCTCTGGGGCCAACGTCCTGACTTTC. It specifies CASSPFSGANVLTF.

The chain is built from TRBV10-3 and TRBJ2-1, with 7 bases aligning to TRBD1. The CDR3 loop spans 13 amino acids. Germline V gives CDR1 ENHRY, CDR2 SYGVKD. J was trimmed by 8 bases and V by 10 bases; bases with no gene match: 11. The CDR3 here is CASRDSGVYEQFF. CDR3 in DNA: TGTGCCAGCCGGGACAGCGGAGTGTATGAGCAGTTCTTC.

The genes are TRBV10-1 and TRBJ2-7, with D possibly TRBD2 on 5 matching bases. CDR1 and CDR2 from the germline V gene are WNHNN and SYGVQD (reference sequence). This CDR3 region has 14 residues. The V gene lost 3 bases and the J gene lost 5 bases, with 14 bases spanning the gap. The DNA for the CDR3 is TGCGCCAGCAGTGAACCGCAGGCCGGGGACGAGCAGTACTTC. It is translated as CASSEPQAGDEQYF.

V usage is TRBV6-6 and J usage is TRBJ1-1; tentative D call: TRBD1 (6 bases). Trimming took off 4 bases at V and 3 bases at J, with 9 bases between the two ends. The germline gives CDR1 MNHNY, CDR2 SVGAGI (reference sequence). This CDR3 contains 13 residues. CDR3 sequence: CASSSQGYTEAFF. The CDR3 nucleotides are TGTGCCAGCAGTTCACAGGGCTACACTGAAGCTTTCTTT.

The chain links TRBV6-5 to TRBJ1-1, with D possibly being TRBD1 (6 bases). Germline V CDR1 and CDR2: MNHEY, SVGAGI. V was pared by 5 bases and J by 2 bases, with 12 bases between. The CDR3 extends over 14 amino acids. The CDR3 loop is CASSPRGANTEAFF. CDR3 nucleotide sequence: TGTGCCAGCAGTCCCAGGGGCGCCAACACTGAAGCTTTCTTT.

This chain connects TRBV7-6 to TRBJ2-7; D gene uncertain. Per the germline V gene, CDR1 is SGHVS and CDR2 is FNYEAQ. V shed 1 base and J shed 6 bases, with 13 bases lying between them. The CDR3 consists of 14 residues. The CDR3 reads CASSLGGVVGEQYF. The CDR3 DNA reads as TGTGCCAGCAGCTTAGGAGGAGTGGTGGGCGAGCAGTACTTC. The full variable domain, rest sourced from reference TRBV7-6 and TRBJ2-7, is GAGVSQSPRYKVTKRGQDVALRCDPISGHVSLYWYRQALGQGPEFLTYFNYEAQQDKSGLPNDRFSAERPEGSISTLTIQRTEQRDSAMYRCASSLGGVVGEQYFGPGTRLTVT.

This chain links TRBV15 with TRBJ2-5, with D tentatively TRBD2 (6 bases). Germline V gene data show CDR1 as LNHNV and CDR2 as YYDKDF (reference sequence). Trimming cost V 0 bases and J 4 bases, with 15 bases left between them. The CDR3 consists of 16 residues. The CDR3 reads CATSRDYGGIPETQYF. DNA for the CDR3: TGTGCCACCAGCAGAGATTACGGCGGGATCCCAGAGACCCAGTACTTC.

This CDR3 reads CASSEVAERYEQYF. The CDR3 DNA reads as TGTGCCAGCAGTGAGGTAGCGGAGAGATACGAGCAGTACTTC. The rearrangement uses TRBV6-1 and TRBJ2-7, with a possible D match to TRBD2 (6 bases). The V end was cut by 3 bases, the J end by 4 bases, with 13 bases between. Looked up from germline, CDR1 is MNHNS and CDR2 is SASEGT. The CDR3 is 14 amino acids.

V usage is TRBV27 and J usage is TRBJ2-5, with a tentative D call TRBD2 (5 bases). V was shortened by 3 bases and J by 5 bases, with 10 bases between the two germline ends. CDR1 is MNHEY and CDR2 is SMNVEV in the germline V gene (reference sequence). The CDR3 covers 13 residues. The CDR3: CASSFDGGETQYF. The CDR3 DNA follows: TGTGCCAGCAGTTTCGACGGCGGGGAGACCCAGTACTTC.

V usage is TRBV27 and J usage is TRBJ2-7; D uncertain. Germline assignment: CDR1 MNHEY and CDR2 SMNVEV (reference sequence). The CDR3 length is 19 residues. Deletions cut 0 bases from V and 3 bases from J, with 24 bases between. Here the CDR3 DNA reads TGTGCCAGCAGTTTATCCTACCCTCCTTTCGGTTCTGGGCTCTACGAGCAGTACTTC. Encoded protein: CASSLSYPPFGSGLYEQYF.

This chain joins TRBV4-1 and TRBJ2-7; 7 bases are a match to TRBD2. The J segment lost 3 bases and the V segment lost 0 bases, leaving 8 bases of the junction unmatched. Looked up from germline, CDR1 is MGHRA and CDR2 is YSYEKL. The CDR3 consists of 16 residues. The CDR3 DNA sequence: TGCGCCAGCAGCCAAGATAATACCGCGGGAGTCTACGAGCAGTACTTC. It specifies CASSQDNTAGVYEQYF.

This clone has a handful of counts. The chain couples TRBV28 to TRBJ1-4; TRBD1 matches at 9 bases. The ends lost 8 bases at V and 8 bases at J; junction bases unmatched: 9. This CDR3 comprises 14 residues. Per the germline V gene, CDR1 is MDHEN and CDR2 is SYDVKM. The CDR3 nucleotides read TGTGCCAGCCGCCCGGGACAGGGAGGGGAAAAACTGTTTTTT. The encoded protein is CASRPGQGGEKLFF. Filled out from reference TRBV28 and TRBJ1-4, the complete variable domain reads DVKVTQSSRYLVKRTGEKVFLECVQDMDHENMFWYRQDPGLGLRLIYFSYDVKMKEKGDIPEGYSVSREKKERFSLILESASTNQTSMYLCASRPGQGGEKLFFGSGTQLSVL.

This sequence joins TRBV29-1 and TRBJ2-5, with a possible D match to TRBD2 (6 bases). The V end was cut by 6 bases, the J end by 5 bases, with 13 bases between. The CDR3 is 12 amino acids. CDR1 is SQVTM and CDR2 is ANQGSEA in the germline V gene. CDR3 loop: CSVGGRRETQYF. CDR3 nucleotide sequence: TGCAGCGTGGGAGGCAGGCGGGAGACCCAGTACTTC.

The J gene is TRBJ2-7, the V gene TRBV2; TRBD2 aligns across 7 bases. There are 14 residues in the CDR3. Germline assignment: CDR1 SNHLY and CDR2 FYNNEI. Unmatched junction bases numbered 8, after V lost 2 bases and J lost 7 bases. CDR3 sequence: CASSERAGEGEQYF. Here the CDR3 DNA reads TGTGCCAGCAGTGAAAGGGCGGGAGAAGGTGAGCAGTACTTC.

The rearrangement uses TRBV7-2 and TRBJ2-5; perhaps TRBD2 as D (5 bases). This CDR3 is built from 13 residues. The V gene lost 5 bases and the J gene lost 2 bases, with 9 bases spanning the gap. CDR1 is SGHTA and CDR2 is FQGNSA in the germline V gene. The CDR3 sequence: CASSPGMQETQYF. The DNA of the CDR3 is TGTGCCAGCAGCCCCGGGATGCAAGAGACCCAGTACTTC.

This chain joins TRBV6-1 and TRBJ2-3; 10 positions agree with TRBD1. Unmatched junction bases numbered 7, after V lost 4 bases and J lost 3 bases. Per the germline V gene, CDR1 is MNHNS and CDR2 is SASEGT. This CDR3 contains 16 residues. The CDR3 region has the DNA TGTGCCAGCAGTGCCCTGACAGGGGGCGGAACAGATACGCAGTATTTT. Its protein is CASSALTGGGTDTQYF.

This clone was observed once. The gene calls are TRBV28 and TRBJ2-3; D gene uncertain. Germline values: CDR1 MDHEN, CDR2 SYDVKM. V lost 6 bases and J 6 bases, leaving 4 bases between the germline ends. The CDR3 consists of 10 residues. The CDR3 loop reads CASRSDTQYF. The DNA for the CDR3 is TGTGCCAGCAGATCGGATACGCAGTATTTT.

The rearrangement links TRBV6-6 to TRBJ2-7, with 11 bases matching TRBD1. Unmatched junction bases numbered 8, after V lost 7 bases and J lost 3 bases. This CDR3 spans 15 amino acids. The V gene's germline CDR1 is MNHNY and CDR2 SVGAGI (reference sequence). In DNA form, the CDR3 reads TGTGCCAGCATTCCCGGACAGGGGGCTAACTACGAGCAGTACTTC. Its protein is CASIPGQGANYEQYF.

V is TRBV20-1 and J is TRBJ2-5; D is unclear. The CDR3 consists of 10 residues. V lost 6 bases and J lost 1, with 3 bases in between. Germline CDR1 and CDR2: DFQATT and SNEGSKA (reference sequence). The DNA for the CDR3 is TGCAGTGCCCTCCAAGAGACCCAGTACTTC. Translating gives CSALQETQYF.

This rearrangement joins TRBV11-2 to TRBJ1-4; D is perhaps TRBD1 (6 bases). The CDR3 is made up of 13 amino acids. Germline values: CDR1 SGHAT, CDR2 FQNNGV. Trimming took 2 bases from V and 8 from J, leaving 9 bases between them. CDR3 DNA sequence: TGTGCCAGCAGCTTACGGGGGGCAGAAAAACTGTTTTTT. Its protein is CASSLRGAEKLFF.

The chain employs TRBV10-3 and TRBJ2-7; no reliable D call. CDR1 is ENHRY, CDR2 SYGVKD, per germline. The CDR3 extends over 12 amino acids. V lost 3 bases, J lost 4 bases, and 7 bases lay in between. The CDR3 spells CAISEEAYEQYF. As DNA, the CDR3 is TGTGCCATCAGTGAAGAGGCGTACGAGCAGTACTTC.

This clone came up once. The chain is built from TRBV2 and TRBJ2-3, with 7 positions matching TRBD2. After removal of 0 bases from V and 3 bases from J, the junction contained 0 bases not matched to a gene. The germline CDR1 and CDR2 sequences are SNHLY and FYNNEI. The CDR3 length is 14 residues. CDR3 sequence reads: CASSEASGTDTQYF. The CDR3 DNA sequence: TGTGCCAGCAGTGAAGCTAGCGGGACAGATACGCAGTATTTT.

CDR3 region: CASSFRGNGANVLTF. DNA of the CDR3: TGTGCCAGCAGTTTTCGAGGGAACGGGGCCAACGTCCTGACTTTC. V is TRBV28 and J is TRBJ2-6; tentative D call: TRBD2 (5 bases). Germline CDR1 reads MDHEN; CDR2 reads SYDVKM. The V and J ends lost 3 bases and 4 bases respectively, with 10 bases between them. The CDR3 contains 15 residues.

The chain carries TRBV11-3 and TRBJ2-5; 11 bases are shared with TRBD1. With V trimmed by 1 base and J by 5 bases, 6 bases remained unmatched. This CDR3 is built from 16 residues. CDR1 SGHNT and CDR2 YENEEA come from the germline V gene. CDR3 in amino acids: CASSLVRTGGGETQYF. In nucleotides, the CDR3 is TGTGCCAGCAGCTTAGTGCGGACAGGGGGCGGCGAGACCCAGTACTTC.

The chain has TRBV27 and TRBJ2-1; a possible D gene is TRBD1 (6 bases). The CDR3 totals 18 residues. V lost 4 bases to trimming and J lost 4 bases, with 23 bases between them. Germline CDR1 reads MNHEY; CDR2 reads SMNVEV (reference sequence). The CDR3 DNA follows: TGTGCCAGCAGTTCATCGACAGGTTTATGGGGCCGATACAATGAGCAGTTCTTC. Amino acid sequence: CASSSSTGLWGRYNEQFF.

This clone was observed once. The chain couples TRBV9 to TRBJ2-5; D is perhaps TRBD2 (5 bases). TRBJ2-7 explains the end of the DNA better; the J call may be wrong. Looked up from germline, CDR1 is SGDLS and CDR2 is YYNGEE. The CDR3 has 15 residues. The CDR3 DNA is TGTGCCAGCGGACTGGCGGTGCCGGATCCCTACGAGCAGTACTTC. Amino acid sequence: CASGLAVPDPYEQYF.